Below are 5 T cell receptor beta chains sequenced from a single sample in a study of response to subunit inactivated influenza vaccine (dated by TCRdb to between 2018 and 2020). Preparation of the library involved RT-PCR. Data came from an Illumina HiSeq 2500. Through fastp at Q25 and MiXCR, TCRdb rebuilt clones from the public reads, retaining in-frame beta chains. Rows are unified per CDR3 protein, each entry keeping the most common DNA and genes. This sample is represented by roughly 710,000 distinct CDR3 sequences; 14% of them were singletons. The ten top clones hold 7.5% to 8% of the sample. This specimen was PBMCs from blood, taken 14 to 15 days before vaccination. These receptor sequences come from a man aged 50-59 years who received an inactivated influenza vaccine. Donor details come from another sample of the same person, matched by shared clones.

In this sample, this clonotype turned up a few times. The V gene is TRBV24-1, the J gene TRBJ2-1; tentative D call: TRBD2 (6 bases). The CDR3 covers 14 residues. V lost 3 bases, J lost 10 bases, and 15 bases lay in between. Germline V gives CDR1 KGHDR, CDR2 SFDVKD. The CDR3 is CATSDVLAPGEQFF. The CDR3 DNA sequence: TGTGCCACCAGTGATGTACTAGCTCCAGGGGAGCAGTTCTTC.

This clonotype was detected a few times. V usage is TRBV9 and J usage is TRBJ2-3; 12 nucleotides match TRBD2. J was trimmed by 0 bases and V by 1 base; bases with no gene match: 15. Germline V gene data show CDR1 as SGDLS and CDR2 as YYNGEE. This CDR3 has 21 residues. In nucleotides, the CDR3 is TGTGCCAGCAGCGTAAACCCTCTAGCGGGAGGGCGAGGTCGAAGCACAGATACGCAGTATTTT. The encoded protein is CASSVNPLAGGRGRSTDTQYF.

This clonotype was recorded many times. The genes are TRBV9 and TRBJ1-5; unclear D gene. In germline, CDR1 is SGDLS, CDR2 YYNGEE. This CDR3 has 15 residues. Trimming shortened V by 0 bases and J by 0 bases, and 7 bases separated the two germline ends. The CDR3 here is CASSVESGSNQPQHF. The CDR3 DNA follows: TGTGCCAGCAGCGTAGAGAGTGGTAGCAATCAGCCCCAGCATTTT.

The rearrangement links TRBV4-3 to TRBJ2-1, with 8 bases lining up with TRBD1. This CDR3 contains 14 residues. Germline values: CDR1 LGHNA, CDR2 YSLEER. The junction had 8 bases not matched to a gene; V was cut back by 1 base and J by 12 bases. The CDR3 DNA reads as TGCGCCAGCAGCCAAGCCCAGGGGGCGAAATGGCAGTTCTTC. Translating gives CASSQAQGAKWQFF.

The rearrangement links TRBV4-3 to TRBJ2-3; TRBD2 matches 12 bases. V was pared by 4 bases and J by 6 bases, with 17 bases of the junction left unmatched. CDR1 and CDR2 (germline): LGHNA, YSLEER. The CDR3 contains 19 residues. Here the CDR3 reads CASSPWLAGGPDRLDTQYF. CDR3 bases: TGCGCCAGCAGCCCCTGGCTAGCGGGGGGGCCGGATCGATTGGATACGCAGTATTTT.